The T cell receptor beta chain described here comes from a study of blood T cell repertoires in COVID-19. V shed 5 bases, J shed 3 bases, and the junction held 6 bases outside the gene matches. CDR1 is SGHAT, CDR2 FQNNGV, per germline. CDR3 length: 15 residues. Method: immunoSEQ multiplex PCR; TCRdb's copy keeps in-frame clones and lacks some. The table has approximately 280,000 clones, 85% to 90% seen once; the top ten hold 1.7%. The receptor was isolated from a woman under 30 with acute COVID-19. V gene TRBV11-2 combines with J gene TRBJ2-5, with 10 bases lining up with TRBD1. Sequencing was performed on PBMCs or T cells enriched from blood (not recorded which). The CDR3 DNA sequence: TGTGCCAGCAGCCGGAGACAGGGGGCGGAAGAGACCCAGTACTTC. Its translation: CASSRRQGAEETQYF.